This T cell receptor beta chain was profiled in a study of blood T cell repertoires in COVID-19. Study context: The cDNA or gDNA used as material had been derived from T cells, B-cell-depleted T cells, or PBMCs.

Here immunoSEQ multiplex PCR was the method, and the copy in TCRdb shows in-frame clones only, minus some. This sample carries fewer than 250,000 clones, 70% to 90% of them seen once, and the ten largest clones take roughly 0.7%. This clone showed up just a few times. The V segment lost 1 base and the J segment 9 bases; nucleotides outside the gene matches: 6. From germline, CDR1 is LGHNA and CDR2 YNFKEQ. The CDR3 consists of 15 residues. This sequence joins TRBV4-2 and TRBJ2-1; TRBD2 agrees at 10 bases. This TCR derives from a man in his forties with acute or convalescent COVID-19. Input material: peripheral blood. CDR3 residues: CASSQGSGGAGEQFF. The CDR3 DNA is TGTGCCAGCAGCCAAGGAAGCGGGGGGGCTGGTGAGCAGTTCTTC.